This is a list of T cell receptor beta chains from one sample in a study of blood T cells in healthy people across ages. TCRdb re-analysed the 5' RACE reads in MiXCR, keeping a single row per CDR3 protein. The data show 600,000 to 800,000 distinct CDR3 sequences, 40% to 65% seen once. Sequenced: blood. The receptors originated from a woman older than 75 in good health. CDR3s include the opening cysteine and the closing phenylalanine or tryptophan. Each record gives: J gene, clone size, D gene, V gene, CDR3 DNA, CDR3 protein. D genes are given only for firm matches. Only part of the rows carry a size: once, few, many, or a class if the clone is expanded.

J gene: TRBJ1-1; clone size: -; D gene: -; V gene: TRBV10-2; CDR3 DNA: TGCGCCAGCAGTGAGGGTGTCTGTTCGGCTTTCTTT; CDR3 protein: CASSEGVCSAFF
J gene: TRBJ2-3; clone size: many; D gene: -; V gene: TRBV3-1; CDR3 DNA: TGTGCCAGCAGCCACGGACAGCGCACAGATACGCAGTATTTT; CDR3 protein: CASSHGQRTDTQYF
J gene: TRBJ1-1; clone size: -; D gene: -; V gene: TRBV14; CDR3 DNA: TGTGCCAGCAGCCAAGGCGGACGGTTGAACACTGAAGCTTTCTTT; CDR3 protein: CASSQGGRLNTEAFF
J gene: TRBJ2-7; clone size: many; D gene: -; V gene: TRBV20-1; CDR3 DNA: TGCAGTGCTAGAAAACCCCGGGGGGCCGGGGAGCAGTACTTC; CDR3 protein: CSARKPRGAGEQYF
J gene: TRBJ1-1; clone size: -; D gene: -; V gene: TRBV18; CDR3 DNA: TGTGCCAGCTCACCAGATGCTCAGAACACTGAAGCTTTCTTT; CDR3 protein: CASSPDAQNTEAFF
J gene: TRBJ1-1; clone size: many; D gene: -; V gene: TRBV5-1; CDR3 DNA: TGCGCCAGCAGGGGGACGAACACTGAAGCTTTCTTT; CDR3 protein: CASRGTNTEAFF
J gene: TRBJ1-2; clone size: many; D gene: -; V gene: TRBV12-3/TRBV12-4; CDR3 DNA: TGTGCCAGCAGTTTAGGCGTTGGGCAAGTCCATGGCTACACCTTC; CDR3 protein: CASSLGVGQVHGYTF
J gene: TRBJ2-3; clone size: -; D gene: TRBD2; V gene: TRBV9; CDR3 DNA: TGTGCCAGCAGCGTACGAGCGGGGGGCGGAGATACGCAGTATTTT; CDR3 protein: CASSVRAGGGDTQYF
J gene: TRBJ2-3; clone size: many; D gene: -; V gene: TRBV3-1; CDR3 DNA: TGTGCCAGCAGCCAAGATCTTCGGGATACGCAGTATTTT; CDR3 protein: CASSQDLRDTQYF
J gene: TRBJ2-7; clone size: -; D gene: -; V gene: TRBV9; CDR3 DNA: TGTGCCAGCAGCCCGGAGGGAGTTTACTACGAGCAGTACTTC; CDR3 protein: CASSPEGVYYEQYF
J gene: TRBJ1-1; clone size: many; D gene: -; V gene: TRBV6-6; CDR3 DNA: -; CDR3 protein: CASSTSRAGHNTEAFF
J gene: TRBJ1-1; clone size: -; D gene: -; V gene: TRBV5-6; CDR3 DNA: TGTGCCAGCAGCACCCCAGTCCCGGGTTTCACTGAAGCTTTCTTT; CDR3 protein: CASSTPVPGFTEAFF
J gene: TRBJ2-7; clone size: many; D gene: TRBD1; V gene: TRBV11-1; CDR3 DNA: TGTGCCAGCGGAAACCGGGACAGAGATTACGAGCAGTACTTC; CDR3 protein: CASGNRDRDYEQYF
J gene: TRBJ2-7; clone size: many; D gene: TRBD2; V gene: TRBV3-1; CDR3 DNA: TGTGCCAGCAGTCCTAGCGGTCACGAGCAGTACTTC; CDR3 protein: CASSPSGHEQYF
J gene: TRBJ2-3; clone size: few; D gene: TRBD2; V gene: TRBV11-3; CDR3 DNA: TGTGCCAGCAGCCCCGTGGCGGGAGCAGATACGCAGTATTTT; CDR3 protein: CASSPVAGADTQYF
J gene: TRBJ2-7; clone size: -; D gene: -; V gene: TRBV12-5; CDR3 DNA: TGTGCTAGTGGCCACGCGGGCGAGCAGTACTTC; CDR3 protein: CASGHAGEQYF
J gene: TRBJ2-7; clone size: -; D gene: TRBD2; V gene: TRBV7-2; CDR3 DNA: TGTGCCAGCAGTCCTCTAGCGGGAGAGTTCTACGAGCAGTACTTC; CDR3 protein: CASSPLAGEFYEQYF
J gene: TRBJ2-7; clone size: -; D gene: -; V gene: TRBV20-1; CDR3 DNA: TGCAGTGCGTTAATTAGGACAGCGCCGGGTTACGAGCAGTACTTC; CDR3 protein: CSALIRTAPGYEQYF
J gene: TRBJ1-5; clone size: many; D gene: TRBD1; V gene: TRBV6-5; CDR3 DNA: TGTGCCAGCAGTGGTCTCCGGGACAGGGGGAAGCCCCAGCATTTT; CDR3 protein: CASSGLRDRGKPQHF
J gene: TRBJ2-3; clone size: -; D gene: -; V gene: TRBV5-1; CDR3 DNA: TGCGCCAGCAGCTTGGAGTTTGATAAGGGGTCGGGCACAGATACGCAGTATTTT; CDR3 protein: CASSLEFDKGSGTDTQYF
J gene: TRBJ2-7; clone size: -; D gene: -; V gene: TRBV28; CDR3 DNA: TGTGCCAGCAGCCCAACTTCGGGACGGTACTCCTACGAGCAGTACTTC; CDR3 protein: CASSPTSGRYSYEQYF
J gene: TRBJ2-5; clone size: -; D gene: -; V gene: TRBV18; CDR3 DNA: TGTGCCAGCTCACAACGGAGTCAAGAGACCCAGTACTTC; CDR3 protein: CASSQRSQETQYF
J gene: TRBJ1-2; clone size: few; D gene: -; V gene: TRBV20-1; CDR3 DNA: TGCAGTGCTAGAGAGGGCGGCTATGGCTACACCTTC; CDR3 protein: CSAREGGYGYTF
J gene: TRBJ2-7; clone size: few; D gene: -; V gene: TRBV30; CDR3 DNA: TGTGCCTGGAGTCCACAGGCCGGCGAGCAGTACTTC; CDR3 protein: CAWSPQAGEQYF
J gene: TRBJ1-1; clone size: once; D gene: -; V gene: TRBV5-1; CDR3 DNA: TGCGCCAGCAGCTTGGAGAGGTTGCACACTGAAGCTTTCTTT; CDR3 protein: CASSLERLHTEAFF
J gene: TRBJ2-7; clone size: -; D gene: -; V gene: TRBV12-3/TRBV12-4; CDR3 DNA: TGCGCCAGCAGTTTAGGCCCTACAGGAGTCGGAGCCTACGAGCAGTACTTC; CDR3 protein: CASSLGPTGVGAYEQYF
J gene: TRBJ2-5; clone size: -; D gene: TRBD2; V gene: TRBV29-1; CDR3 DNA: TGCAGCGTTGCGGGTATCGAGCGGGGATACCAAGAGACCCAGTACTTC; CDR3 protein: CSVAGIERGYQETQYF
J gene: TRBJ2-7; clone size: -; D gene: -; V gene: TRBV20-1; CDR3 DNA: TGCAGTGCTTCTTTCCCCGGAAGGTTTTCCTACGAGCAGTACTTC; CDR3 protein: CSASFPGRFSYEQYF
J gene: TRBJ2-1; clone size: many; D gene: TRBD2; V gene: TRBV27; CDR3 DNA: TGTGCCAGCAGTTTAAGGGAGGGGAATGAGCAGTTCTTC; CDR3 protein: CASSLREGNEQFF
J gene: TRBJ1-5; clone size: -; D gene: -; V gene: TRBV7-9; CDR3 DNA: TGTGCCAGCAGCTTAGCCTCCGGACCCCAGCATTTT; CDR3 protein: CASSLASGPQHF
J gene: TRBJ1-5; clone size: few; D gene: TRBD1; V gene: TRBV28; CDR3 DNA: TGTGCCAGCAGTTTTAGGGGACAGGGGAATCAGCCCCAGCATTTT; CDR3 protein: CASSFRGQGNQPQHF
J gene: TRBJ2-3; clone size: -; D gene: -; V gene: TRBV12-3/TRBV12-4; CDR3 DNA: TGTGCCGGCAGCCCTGACAGGAGTTGCGCAGATACGCAGTATTTT; CDR3 protein: CAGSPDRSCADTQYF
J gene: TRBJ1-1; clone size: few; D gene: -; V gene: TRBV12-3/TRBV12-4; CDR3 DNA: TGTGCCAGCAGTGACAACAGAAATGAAGCTTTCTTT; CDR3 protein: CASSDNRNEAFF
J gene: TRBJ2-2; clone size: few; D gene: TRBD1; V gene: TRBV29-1; CDR3 DNA: TGCAGCGTTTCTCGACAGGGAAGCAACGGGGAGCTGTTTTTT; CDR3 protein: CSVSRQGSNGELFF
J gene: TRBJ2-1; clone size: -; D gene: -; V gene: TRBV6-6; CDR3 DNA: TGTGCCAGCAGTTACCACGGGTCCAACTCCTACAATGAGCAGTTCTTC; CDR3 protein: CASSYHGSNSYNEQFF
J gene: TRBJ2-7; clone size: -; D gene: TRBD2; V gene: TRBV5-1; CDR3 DNA: TGCGCCAGCAGCCTTCGGACTAGCGGGAGTGGCGAGCAGTACTTC; CDR3 protein: CASSLRTSGSGEQYF
J gene: TRBJ1-5; clone size: -; D gene: TRBD1; V gene: TRBV27; CDR3 DNA: TGTGCCAGCAGTTCGGGACAGGGTCCCCAGCATTTT; CDR3 protein: CASSSGQGPQHF
J gene: TRBJ1-2; clone size: many; D gene: -; V gene: TRBV2; CDR3 DNA: TGTGCCAGCAGTGAAGCGTTAAGGTGGTATGGCTACACCTTC; CDR3 protein: CASSEALRWYGYTF
J gene: TRBJ2-5; clone size: -; D gene: -; V gene: TRBV20-1; CDR3 DNA: TGCAGTGCCAAACGGGAGACCCAGTACTTC; CDR3 protein: CSAKRETQYF
J gene: TRBJ2-3; clone size: few; D gene: -; V gene: TRBV24-1; CDR3 DNA: TGTACCACCATGGGGGGCACAGATACGCAGTATTTT; CDR3 protein: CTTMGGTDTQYF
J gene: TRBJ2-5; clone size: -; D gene: TRBD1; V gene: TRBV25-1; CDR3 DNA: TGTGCCAGCACCTATGGGACAGGGAAAAATGAGCAGTACTTC; CDR3 protein: CASTYGTGKNEQYF
J gene: TRBJ1-2; clone size: many; D gene: TRBD1; V gene: TRBV27; CDR3 DNA: TGTGCCAGCAGTCCGGGACAGGTTCCCTATGGCTACACCTTC; CDR3 protein: CASSPGQVPYGYTF
J gene: TRBJ2-6; clone size: -; D gene: -; V gene: TRBV27; CDR3 DNA: TGTGCCAGCAGGGGCCCTGCTGGGGCCAACGTCCTGACTTTC; CDR3 protein: CASRGPAGANVLTF
J gene: TRBJ2-5; clone size: few; D gene: TRBD1; V gene: TRBV9; CDR3 DNA: TGTGCCAGCAGCGTGGACAGGGAAGAGACCCAGTACTTC; CDR3 protein: CASSVDREETQYF
J gene: TRBJ1-5; clone size: -; D gene: TRBD1; V gene: TRBV20-1; CDR3 DNA: TGCAGTGCTAGTCCCGCGCAGGGGGGACAGCCCCAGCATTTT; CDR3 protein: CSASPAQGGQPQHF
J gene: TRBJ2-7; clone size: -; D gene: TRBD2; V gene: TRBV28; CDR3 DNA: TGTGCCAACAGTACCTCTAGCGGGAGACTGCACGAGCAGTACTTT; CDR3 protein: CANSTSSGRLHEQYF
J gene: TRBJ2-7; clone size: -; D gene: TRBD1; V gene: TRBV7-2; CDR3 DNA: TGTGCCAGCAGCCTGGGACAGGCCTCCGACGAGCAGTACTTC; CDR3 protein: CASSLGQASDEQYF
J gene: TRBJ2-3; clone size: -; D gene: -; V gene: TRBV7-2; CDR3 DNA: TGTGCCAGCAGTTTGGTCGGGGGGCCCACAGATACGCAGTATTTT; CDR3 protein: CASSLVGGPTDTQYF
J gene: TRBJ1-6; clone size: -; D gene: -; V gene: TRBV7-6; CDR3 DNA: TGTGCCAGCAGCCCCACCCCACCGAGCTCCTATAATTCACCCCTCCACTTT; CDR3 protein: CASSPTPPSSYNSPLHF
J gene: TRBJ2-2; clone size: few; D gene: TRBD2; V gene: TRBV4-1; CDR3 DNA: TGCGCCAGCAGCCACTGGGAGGGTGTGGCCGGGGAGCTGTTTTTT; CDR3 protein: CASSHWEGVAGELFF
J gene: TRBJ2-3; clone size: -; D gene: -; V gene: TRBV3-1; CDR3 DNA: TGTGTCAGCAGCCAAGGGCCTGATACGCAGTATTTT; CDR3 protein: CVSSQGPDTQYF
J gene: TRBJ1-2; clone size: -; D gene: -; V gene: TRBV7-9; CDR3 DNA: TGTGCCAGCAGCATGCCGGGAACTAACTATGGCTACACCTTC; CDR3 protein: CASSMPGTNYGYTF
J gene: TRBJ2-2; clone size: -; D gene: TRBD1; V gene: TRBV5-1; CDR3 DNA: TGCGCCAGCACCAAACCAGGGACAGGCGAAACCGGGGAGCTGTTTTTT; CDR3 protein: CASTKPGTGETGELFF
J gene: TRBJ2-7; clone size: -; D gene: -; V gene: TRBV29-1; CDR3 DNA: TGCGGCGTTGATTCGACAGGCCCCTACGAGCAGTACTTC; CDR3 protein: CGVDSTGPYEQYF
J gene: TRBJ2-1; clone size: -; D gene: TRBD1; V gene: TRBV29-1; CDR3 DNA: TGCAGCGTCGGAGACAGGGTTGACTACAATGAGCAGTTCTTC; CDR3 protein: CSVGDRVDYNEQFF
J gene: TRBJ1-2; clone size: few; D gene: TRBD1; V gene: TRBV7-9; CDR3 DNA: TGTGCCAGCAGCTTCGGACAGGACGGGGCTTATGGCTACACCTTC; CDR3 protein: CASSFGQDGAYGYTF
J gene: TRBJ2-3; clone size: few; D gene: -; V gene: TRBV6-6; CDR3 DNA: TGTGCCAGCAGTTACGATACGCAGTATTTT; CDR3 protein: CASSYDTQYF